A single sample gave rise to the 2 T cell receptor beta chains below, sequenced in a study of control samples from healthy donors and cancer patients. The protocol was immunoSEQ multiplex PCR, while the TCRdb copy is restricted to in-frame clones and leaves out a portion. In the table there are 90,000 to 150,000 clones, around 92% of which are singletons. Material for sequencing was blood. Receptor source: a man aged 50-60 years in good health.

The chain carries TRBV14 and TRBJ1-1; D remains ambiguous. Looked up from germline, CDR1 is SGHDN and CDR2 is FVKESK. The CDR3 is 12 amino acids. With 1 base removed from V and 5 bases from J, the gap between germline ends came to 5 bases. CDR3 sequence (DNA): TGTGCCAGCAGCCAAGCGGGAACTGAAGCTTTCTTT. Translating gives CASSQAGTEAFF.

The rearrangement uses TRBV4-2 and TRBJ2-2; 10 nucleotides align to TRBD2. With 4 bases clipped from V and 1 base from J, the junction kept 12 bases outside the gene matches. This CDR3 is 19 amino acids long. The germline CDR1 and CDR2 sequences are LGHNA and YNFKEQ. Written as DNA, the CDR3 is TGTGCCAGCAGCCTCGAAGAGGCACTAGCGGGGAGGAACACCGGGGAGCTGTTTTTT. Protein product: CASSLEEALAGRNTGELFF.